The next 21 T cell receptor beta chains were all read from a single sample in a study of shared clonotypes between healthy human individuals. The method was immunoSEQ multiplex PCR; TCRdb's version includes in-frame clones alone and lacks a portion of them. The table lists under 2.5 million clones, 85% to 95% of them singletons. The sample taken for sequencing was naive CD4+ T cells from PBMCs. As to subset: CD45RA+ positively selected. Receptor source: a man between 18 and 29 years old in good health. Some clones in this sample may be carry-over from other donors' samples.

V is TRBV5-6 and J is TRBJ1-6, with D possibly TRBD1 on 5 matching bases. There are 15 residues in the CDR3. The V and J ends lost 1 base and 10 bases respectively, with 15 bases between them. The germline CDR1 and CDR2 sequences are SGHDT and YYEEEE. The CDR3 nucleotides read TGTGCCAGCAGCTTGTTACCAGGGTGGAAATCACCCCTCCACTTT. Its translation is CASSLLPGWKSPLHF.

Worth noting for this clone: At the DNA level, this CDR3 is encoded by other sequences in the same sample as well. V gene TRBV19 combines with J gene TRBJ2-7; possibly TRBD1 for D (6 bases). Germline CDR1 reads LNHDA; CDR2 reads SQIVND (reference sequence). The V and J ends lost 3 bases and 6 bases respectively, with 12 bases between them. The CDR3 totals 13 residues. Here the CDR3 DNA reads TGTGCCAGTAGTATTGGGCAGGGGCGCGAGCAGTACTTC. It is translated as CASSIGQGREQYF. Complete variable domain (other parts from reference TRBV19 and TRBJ2-7): DGGITQSPKYLFRKEGQNVTLSCEQNLNHDAMYWYRQDPGQGLRLIYYSQIVNDFQKGDIAEGYSVSREKKESFPLTVTSAQKNPTAFYLCASSIGQGREQYFGPGTRLTVT.

In the case of this clone: Other DNA variants within this sample encode the same CDR3. This sequence joins TRBV6-6 and TRBJ2-3, with 10 nucleotides matching TRBD2. The trim removed 4 bases at V and 1 base at J, leaving 2 bases unmatched. The CDR3 spans 15 residues. The germline V gene encodes CDR1 MNHNY and CDR2 SVGAGI (reference sequence). CDR3 region: CASSSGTSGTDTQYF. Written as DNA, the CDR3 is TGTGCCAGCAGTTCCGGGACTAGCGGCACAGATACGCAGTATTTT.

The chain combines TRBV10-3 with TRBJ2-1; maybe TRBD2 (6 bases). There are 15 residues in the CDR3. V was clipped by 6 bases and J by 1 base, with 13 bases between them. The germline CDR1 and CDR2 sequences are ENHRY and SYGVKD. In DNA form, the CDR3 reads TGTGCCATCAGGGGCGGGGCCGATTCCTACAATGAGCAGTTCTTC. This encodes CAIRGGADSYNEQFF.

The table lists this clone with a few counts. The chain links TRBV7-9 to TRBJ1-5; D may be TRBD1 (5 bases). The CDR3 has 15 residues. Looked up from germline, CDR1 is SEHNR and CDR2 is FQNEAQ (reference sequence). The V end was cut by 5 bases, the J end by 7 bases, with 18 bases between. This CDR3 reads CASSPLGGGGQPQHF. CDR3 bases: TGTGCCAGCAGCCCGCTGGGGGGAGGCGGACAGCCCCAGCATTTT.

This chain links TRBV28 with TRBJ2-7; 10 bases are shared with TRBD2. Germline CDR1 reads MDHEN; CDR2 reads SYDVKM. This CDR3 is built from 15 residues. J lost 2 bases, V lost 5 bases, and 6 bases had no gene match. Here the CDR3 DNA reads TGTGCCAGCAGTACCCGGACTAGCGGAGCCTACGAGCAGTACTTC. Amino acids: CASSTRTSGAYEQYF.

The chain combines TRBV27 with TRBJ2-7; D unresolved. V was shortened by 3 bases and J by 3 bases, with 12 bases between the two germline ends. This CDR3 region has 14 residues. From germline, CDR1 is MNHEY and CDR2 SMNVEV (reference sequence). Here the CDR3 DNA reads TGTGCCAGCAGTTTGTATTCGCCGGGCTACGAGCAGTACTTC. This translates into CASSLYSPGYEQYF.

A single count supports this clone. The rearrangement links TRBV28 to TRBJ2-3; 8 nucleotides line up with TRBD2. With V trimmed by 10 bases and J by 4 bases, 4 bases remained unmatched. This CDR3 is built from 12 residues. Germline CDR1 is MDHEN and CDR2 is SYDVKM. CDR3 coding DNA: TGTGCCACCCGGGAGGGCCCAGATACGCAGTATTTT. It yields the protein CATREGPDTQYF.

This sequence joins TRBV18 and TRBJ2-5; the match to TRBD2 covers 10 bases. V shed 9 bases, J shed 5 bases, and the junction held 6 bases outside the gene matches. The CDR3 extends over 13 amino acids. The germline V gene encodes CDR1 KGHSH and CDR2 LQKENI. This chain's CDR3 is CASSTAGGETQYF. In DNA form, the CDR3 reads TGTGCCAGTTCTACAGCGGGAGGGGAGACCCAGTACTTC.

Comments on this clone: A read error may produce the germline difference seen at one junction end. The chain employs TRBV7-9 and TRBJ1-4, with 9 bases matching TRBD1. The CDR3 is made up of 16 amino acids. The V gene's germline CDR1 is SEHNR and CDR2 FQNEAQ (reference sequence). CDR3 sequence reads: CASTQAGTGHLGELFF. CDR3 DNA: TGTGCCAGCACCCAAGCTGGGACAGGGCACTTGGGGGAACTATTTTTT.

To note about this clone: The same CDR3 can be traced to other DNA sequences in this sample. In DNA, the CDR3 is TGTGCCAGCAGCTTACAAATCACCGGGGAGCTGTTTTTT. Protein product: CASSLQITGELFF. The chain links TRBV11-2 to TRBJ2-2, with no clear D. The CDR3 contains 13 residues. Germline CDR1 reads SGHAT; CDR2 reads FQNNGV. V was shortened by 2 bases and J by 4 bases, with 5 bases between the two germline ends.

The chain joins TRBV6-5 to TRBJ1-2, with a possible D match to TRBD1 (6 bases). The CDR3 spans 15 residues. Germline loops: CDR1 MNHEY, CDR2 SVGAGI. V shed 7 bases and J shed 3 bases, with 18 bases lying between them. The CDR3 DNA reads as TGTGCCAGCATCCCCACAGGGCGTGTCGACTATGGCTACACCTTC. Its translation: CASIPTGRVDYGYTF.

The chain employs TRBV6-5 and TRBJ1-5; unclear D gene. Trimming shortened V by 4 bases and J by 3 bases, and 10 bases separated the two germline ends. The CDR3 has 14 amino acids. Germline V CDR1 and CDR2: MNHEY, SVGAGI. CDR3: CASSSGFSNQPQHF. CDR3 sequence (DNA): TGTGCCAGCAGTTCCGGGTTCTCCAATCAGCCCCAGCATTTT.

The chain carries TRBV11-2 and TRBJ2-7, with a possible D match to TRBD2 (6 bases). The CDR3 consists of 15 residues. CDR1 SGHAT and CDR2 FQNNGV come from the germline V gene. V lost 4 bases to trimming and J lost 3 bases, with 16 bases between them. CDR3 in DNA: TGTGCCAGCAGCTACTCCCGGGACTCCAGCTACGAGCAGTACTTC. Its protein product is CASSYSRDSSYEQYF.

This clone was recorded once. Other DNA sequences in this sample translate to the same CDR3. The V gene is TRBV4-3, the J gene TRBJ2-7; D gene unclear. CDR1 LGHNA and CDR2 YSLEER come from the germline V gene. V lost 0 bases and J lost 1, with 7 bases in between. CDR3 length: 14 residues. CDR3 in amino acids: CASSQEGGSYEQYF. In DNA, the CDR3 is TGCGCCAGCAGCCAAGAGGGCGGTTCCTACGAGCAGTACTTC.

The chain couples TRBV11-3 to TRBJ2-6; 7 bases map to TRBD1. V trimming: 5 bases; J trimming: 0 bases; junction bases outside the gene matches: 7. The CDR3 covers 17 residues. Per the germline V gene, CDR1 is SGHNT and CDR2 is YENEEA. The CDR3 region has the DNA TGTGCCAGCAGCCCACGACAGGGCCCCTCTGGGGCCAACGTCCTGACTTTC. This sequence encodes CASSPRQGPSGANVLTF.

This clone has a single count. The genes are TRBV27 and TRBJ1-5; 8 bases map to TRBD1. Trimming at V came to 2 bases and at J to 0 bases, leaving 3 bases not matched to a gene. CDR1 MNHEY and CDR2 SMNVEV come from the germline V gene (reference sequence). This CDR3 spans 16 amino acids. CDR3 residues: CASSLPTGDSNQPQHF. In nucleotides, the CDR3 is TGTGCCAGCAGTTTACCGACAGGGGATAGCAATCAGCCCCAGCATTTT.

The chain carries TRBV7-2 and TRBJ2-7; D not certain. V was pared by 0 bases and J by 3 bases, with 12 bases between. Germline-derived CDR1 and CDR2 are SGHTA and FQGNSA. This CDR3 is built from 15 residues. For the CDR3, the DNA is TGTGCCAGCAGCTTAGCGAACGGACGCGGCTACGAGCAGTACTTC. It encodes CASSLANGRGYEQYF.

DNA for the CDR3: TGCGCCAGCAGCTTGGAGGGTCCGGGACTATCCGTACTTGAGTATTTT. Amino acid sequence: CASSLEGPGLSVLEYF. The V call is TRBV5-1, the J call TRBJ2-3, with 7 bases matching TRBD2. Trimming at V came to 0 bases and at J to 13 bases, leaving 17 bases not matched to a gene. Germline V gives CDR1 SGHRS, CDR2 YFSETQ. The CDR3 totals 16 residues.

The rearrangement joins TRBV14 to TRBJ2-5; D is perhaps TRBD2 (5 bases). From germline, CDR1 is SGHDN and CDR2 FVKESK. V lost 3 bases and J lost 6, with 8 bases in between. There are 12 residues in the CDR3. CDR3 sequence: CASSHTRKTQYF. The DNA for the CDR3 is TGTGCCAGCAGCCATACTAGGAAGACCCAGTACTTC.

The genes are TRBV5-1 and TRBJ2-1; 9 nucleotides agree with TRBD2. Unmatched junction bases numbered 6, after V lost 3 bases and J lost 2 bases. The CDR3 spans 16 residues. Looked up from germline, CDR1 is SGHRS and CDR2 is YFSETQ. This CDR3 reads CASSSFLAGAYNEQFF. The DNA for the CDR3 is TGCGCCAGCAGCTCATTCTTAGCGGGAGCCTACAATGAGCAGTTCTTC. Drawing the rest from reference TRBV5-1 and TRBJ2-1, the complete variable domain is KAGVTQTPRYLIKTRGQQVTLSCSPISGHRSVSWYQQTPGQGLQFLFEYFSETQRNKGNFPGRFSGRQFSNSRSEMNVSTLELGDSALYLCASSSFLAGAYNEQFFGPGTRLTVL.